The clone carrying this T cell receptor (beta chain) occurred once. Its antigen is still unknown. Germline lookup yields CDR1 MNHEY and CDR2 SMNVEV (reference sequence). The CDR3 has 12 residues. V was cut by 5 bases and J by 4 bases, with 8 bases left in between. The sample is drawn from a study of cytomegalovirus exposure and HLA in healthy donors. Study observations and caveats: Among the sequence variants, a highly shared cluster was likely an artifact of sequencing. Some V segments, including TRBV6-2 and TRBV6-3, were excluded as indistinguishable. Productive status was seen about 90% or about 30% of the time for most TCR beta V segments in an earlier analysis.

The PCR used 60 Vbeta and 13 Jbeta primers. How the authors handled the data: Among the unique TCR beta chains that a later analysis counted, about 85 million in all, about 10 million were shared. Some clones are missing from TCRdb's copy, which holds only in-frame ones; the method was immunoSEQ multiplex PCR. V and J calls and clone size are given by that table; D and trimming were obtained from the DNA. The profile shows 52,000 or so clones, 70% to 80% of them singletons. The TCR sequence derives from a female donor in good health and CMV-seronegative. The sample was PBMCs. The rearrangement joins TRBV27 to TRBJ1-2, with D tentatively TRBD1 (6 bases). The CDR3 DNA sequence: TGTGCCAGCAGTCGCAGGGGCTATGGCTACACCTTC. Translating it yields CASSRRGYGYTF.